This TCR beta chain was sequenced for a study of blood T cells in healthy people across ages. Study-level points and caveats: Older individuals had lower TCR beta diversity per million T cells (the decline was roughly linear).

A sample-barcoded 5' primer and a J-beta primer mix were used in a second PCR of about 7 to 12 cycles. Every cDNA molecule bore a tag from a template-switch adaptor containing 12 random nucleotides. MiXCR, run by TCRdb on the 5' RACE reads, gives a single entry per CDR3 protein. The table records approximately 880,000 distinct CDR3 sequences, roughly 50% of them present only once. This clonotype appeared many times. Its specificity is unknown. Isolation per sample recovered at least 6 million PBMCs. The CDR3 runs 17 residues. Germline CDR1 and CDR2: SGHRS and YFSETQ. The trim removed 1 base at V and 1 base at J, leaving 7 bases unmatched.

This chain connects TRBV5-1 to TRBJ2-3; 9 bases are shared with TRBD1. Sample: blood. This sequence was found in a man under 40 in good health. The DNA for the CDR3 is TGCGCCAGCAGCTTGCAGTGGGGACAGGGCCGCACAGATACGCAGTATTTT. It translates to CASSLQWGQGRTDTQYF.